The 20 T cell receptor beta chains below all came from one sample that was sequenced in a study of T cell repertoires in cytomegalovirus infection. TCRdb ran MiXCR on the reads and lists one entry per CDR3 protein. In the table there are 650,000 to 900,000 distinct CDR3 sequences, less than 35% of which are singletons. These receptors' targets are unknown. Sequenced here: cultured CD8+ T cells from PBMCs, sampled from culture after CMV antigen stimulation. These receptors were obtained from a human donor in good health (CMV status not recorded). Some clones in this sample may be carry-over from other donors' samples.

CDR3 protein: CASSLLVSPYEQYF. The DNA of the CDR3 is TGTGCCAGCAGTTTACTCGTCTCACCGTACGAGCAGTACTTC. This chain connects TRBV27 to TRBJ2-7; D unclear. This CDR3 has 14 amino acids. V was cut by 2 bases and J by 4 bases, with 12 bases left in between. CDR1 MNHEY and CDR2 SMNVEV come from the germline V gene (reference sequence).

This clonotype has just a few counts. The V gene is TRBV28, the J gene TRBJ2-7; D possibly matches TRBD1 or TRBD2 (6 bases each). CDR3 length equals 14 residues. CDR1 is MDHEN, CDR2 SYDVKM, per germline. V dropped 5 bases and J dropped 6 bases, with 17 bases sitting between them. The CDR3 here is CASSPLPQGGEQYV. DNA of the CDR3: TGTGCCAGCAGTCCACTCCCACAGGGAGGCGAGCAGTACGTC.

V and J are TRBV19 and TRBJ2-1; 10 bases map to TRBD2. This CDR3 spans 16 amino acids. V lost 4 bases and J lost 4; bases outside the gene matches: 7. Germline V lookup: CDR1 LNHDA, CDR2 SQIVND (reference sequence). The CDR3 nucleotides are TGTGCCAGTAGTACCCTGAGCGGGGGGGCGTACAATGAGCAGTTCTTC. As protein: CASSTLSGGAYNEQFF.

This clonotype was picked up a small number of times. V usage is TRBV19 and J usage is TRBJ2-1; the D gene is possibly TRBD2 (5 bases). Germline CDR1 reads LNHDA; CDR2 reads SQIVND (reference sequence). The CDR3 length is 13 residues. Trimming removed 3 bases at V and 5 bases at J, with 8 bases between. The CDR3 DNA reads TGTGCCAGTAGTATCGAGGGTGACAATGAGCAGTTCTTC. This gives the protein CASSIEGDNEQFF.

In this sample, this clonotype turned up a few times. The chain is built from TRBV7-9 and TRBJ1-1, with a tentative D call TRBD1 (5 bases). This CDR3 spans 16 amino acids. Germline V gene lookup returns CDR1 SEHNR and CDR2 FQNEAQ (reference sequence). V lost 3 bases and J lost 3, with 17 bases in between. In DNA form, the CDR3 reads TGTGCCAGCAGCTTTGGGCGAAGGGGCGCGTACACTGAAGCTTTCTTT. It is translated as CASSFGRRGAYTEAFF.

This clonotype has only a few counts. The J gene is TRBJ2-1, the V gene TRBV14, with D unclear. V lost 0 bases to trimming and J lost 7 bases, with 16 bases between them. The CDR3 sequence is 16 residues long. Germline V gives CDR1 SGHDN, CDR2 FVKESK. The CDR3 nucleotides read TGTGCCAGCAGCCAAGAAGTAAATCCCCCTGTAAATGAGCAGTTCTTC. The encoded protein is CASSQEVNPPVNEQFF.

The V and J genes are TRBV11-2 and TRBJ2-5; 8 bases are a match to TRBD1. The junction had 8 bases not matched to a gene; V was cut back by 5 bases and J by 3 bases. Germline values: CDR1 SGHAT, CDR2 FQNNGV. There are 15 residues in the CDR3. DNA for the CDR3: TGTGCCAGCAGCGCGACAGGACAGGGTAAAGAGACCCAGTACTTC. It yields the protein CASSATGQGKETQYF.

This clonotype was counted a few times. The chain links TRBV19 to TRBJ1-1; D unclear. CDR1 is LNHDA and CDR2 is SQIVND in the germline V gene (reference sequence). The CDR3 extends over 12 amino acids. Trimming took 7 bases from V and 3 from J, leaving 9 bases between them. The CDR3 is CASIGHDTEAFF. The CDR3, as DNA: TGTGCCAGTATAGGGCACGACACTGAAGCTTTCTTT.

This chain uses TRBV6-5 with TRBJ2-3; 10 bases align to TRBD2. Germline loops: CDR1 MNHEY, CDR2 SVGAGI. The length of the CDR3 is 17 residues. With V trimmed by 0 bases and J by 6 bases, 9 bases remained unmatched. CDR3 in DNA: TGTGCCAGCAGTTACTCGAGCGGGAGGGCCGCGCCGGATACGCAGTATTTT. Its protein product is CASSYSSGRAAPDTQYF.

The rearrangement links TRBV27 to TRBJ1-5; 11 bases line up with TRBD1. The CDR3 consists of 16 residues. Germline loops: CDR1 MNHEY, CDR2 SMNVEV (reference sequence). With V trimmed by 7 bases and J by 6 bases, 11 bases remained unmatched. The CDR3 loop is CASTQSGQGASQPQHF. The CDR3 DNA reads TGTGCCAGCACCCAGAGCGGACAGGGGGCTTCTCAGCCCCAGCATTTT.

This chain joins TRBV19 and TRBJ1-2; D might be TRBD1 (5 bases). The CDR3 totals 17 residues. The V end lost 7 bases, the J end lost 4 bases, and 25 bases lay between the germline ends. Germline V CDR1 and CDR2: LNHDA, SQIVND (reference sequence). CDR3 loop: CASKGQLKATPIYGYTF. The CDR3 DNA is TGTGCCAGTAAGGGGCAGCTTAAGGCGACCCCGATCTATGGCTACACCTTC.

The rearrangement uses TRBV20-1 and TRBJ2-2, with a tentative D call TRBD1 (5 bases). Germline V gene sequence: CDR1 DFQATT, CDR2 SNEGSKA (reference sequence). The V end lost 3 bases, the J end lost 4 bases, and 9 bases lay between the germline ends. The CDR3 sequence is 13 residues long. The DNA for the CDR3 is TGCAGTGCTAGGGGGCTTCTCACCGGGGAGCTGTTTTTT. Translating it yields CSARGLLTGELFF.

There are many counts of this clonotype. The V gene is TRBV7-2, the J gene TRBJ2-1; D tentatively reads TRBD1 or TRBD2 (7 bases each). Germline V gene lookup returns CDR1 SGHTA and CDR2 FQGNSA. This CDR3 has 17 amino acids. Trimming pared 1 base from V and 3 bases from J, leaving 16 bases between. CDR3: CASSLGRRRGGYNEQFF. The CDR3 bases are TGTGCCAGCAGCTTAGGTCGGCGCAGGGGGGGCTACAATGAGCAGTTCTTC.

The chain links TRBV29-1 to TRBJ1-2; D not resolved. The V end was cut by 1 base, the J end by 13 bases, with 22 bases between. Germline lookup yields CDR1 SQVTM and CDR2 ANQGSEA. This CDR3 contains 14 residues. The CDR3: CSVEGGFGSGGLTF. CDR3 coding DNA: TGCAGCGTTGAAGGGGGTTTTGGTTCGGGAGGGCTCACCTTC.

This clonotype was observed a few times. The rearrangement uses TRBV19 and TRBJ1-5; D perhaps matches TRBD1 (6 bases). V dropped 7 bases and J dropped 4 bases, with 17 bases sitting between them. The CDR3 is made up of 15 amino acids. Germline-derived CDR1 and CDR2 are LNHDA and SQIVND (reference sequence). The CDR3 sequence is CASILTVGANQPQHF. CDR3 nucleotide sequence: TGTGCCAGTATTCTAACCGTGGGGGCGAATCAGCCCCAGCATTTT.

This clonotype was detected only a few times. This chain links TRBV6-2 or TRBV6-3 with TRBJ2-7; D tentatively reads TRBD1 or TRBD2 (5 bases each). CDR3 length: 14 residues. The V gene's germline CDR1 is MNHEY and CDR2 SVGEGT. Trimming took 3 bases from V and 5 from J, leaving 14 bases between them. CDR3: CASSYSGPQHEQYV. CDR3 coding DNA: TGTGCCAGCAGTTATTCGGGACCACAACACGAGCAGTACGTC.

The rearrangement uses TRBV5-6 and TRBJ1-5; 7 positions match TRBD1. The V and J ends lost 3 bases and 5 bases, in that order; junction bases with no gene match: 8. This CDR3 is built from 15 residues. The germline V gene encodes CDR1 SGHDT and CDR2 YYEEEE. The CDR3, as DNA: TGTGCCAGCAGCTCGTCCGGGACAGCGGATCAGCCCCAGCATTTT. Amino acids: CASSSSGTADQPQHF.

The chain uses TRBV29-1 and TRBJ1-5; no reliable D call. The V end lost 4 bases, the J end lost 4 bases, and 11 bases lay between the germline ends. Germline V gives CDR1 SQVTM, CDR2 ANQGSEA. The CDR3 is 13 residues long. The CDR3 sequence is CSVGEASNQPQHF. DNA for the CDR3: TGCAGCGTTGGAGAGGCCAGTAATCAGCCCCAGCATTTT.

J is TRBJ2-7 and V is TRBV6-2 or TRBV6-3, with a tentative D call TRBD2 (5 bases). Germline values: CDR1 MNHEY, CDR2 SVGEGT. The length of the CDR3 is 12 residues. Deletions cut 4 bases from V and 6 bases from J, with 10 bases between. The CDR3 reads CASSWSGGEQYV. The CDR3 bases are TGTGCCAGCAGTTGGTCCGGAGGCGAGCAGTACGTC.

The rearrangement joins TRBV5-3 to TRBJ1-2; D remains ambiguous. TRBV5-3 is placed among ORFs of uncertain function. V lost 8 bases to trimming and J lost 7 bases, with 24 bases between them. The CDR3 consists of 15 residues. For the CDR3, the DNA is TGTGCCAGCAGCGGGCCCTCGACGGTTTCGGGTGGCTACACCTTC. Translating it yields CASSGPSTVSGGYTF.